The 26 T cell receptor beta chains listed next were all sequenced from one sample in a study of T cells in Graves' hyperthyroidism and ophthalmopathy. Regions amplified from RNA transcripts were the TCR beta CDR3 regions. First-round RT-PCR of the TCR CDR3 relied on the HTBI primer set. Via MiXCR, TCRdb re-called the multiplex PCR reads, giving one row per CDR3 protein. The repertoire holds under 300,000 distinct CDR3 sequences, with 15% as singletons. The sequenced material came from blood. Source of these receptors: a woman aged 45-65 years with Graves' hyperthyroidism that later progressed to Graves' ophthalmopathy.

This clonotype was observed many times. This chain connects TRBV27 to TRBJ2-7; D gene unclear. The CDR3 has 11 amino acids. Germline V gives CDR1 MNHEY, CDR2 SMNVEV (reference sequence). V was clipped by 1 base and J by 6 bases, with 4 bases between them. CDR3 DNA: TGTGCCAGCAGTTTATATGGCGAGCAGTACTTC. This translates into CASSLYGEQYF.

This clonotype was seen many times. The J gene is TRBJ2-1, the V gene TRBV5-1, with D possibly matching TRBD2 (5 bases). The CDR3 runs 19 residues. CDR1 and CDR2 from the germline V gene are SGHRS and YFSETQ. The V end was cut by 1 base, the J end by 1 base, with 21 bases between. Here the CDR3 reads CASSLRPTGSAYSYNEQFF. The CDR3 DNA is TGCGCCAGCAGCTTGCGGCCCACGGGTAGCGCCTATTCCTACAATGAGCAGTTCTTC.

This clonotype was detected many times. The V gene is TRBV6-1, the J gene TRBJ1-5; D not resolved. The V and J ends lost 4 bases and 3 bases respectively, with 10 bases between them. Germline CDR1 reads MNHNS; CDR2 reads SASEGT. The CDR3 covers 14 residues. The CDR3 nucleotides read TGTGCCAGCAGTGGGGGTGCCCACAATCAGCCCCAGCATTTT. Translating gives CASSGGAHNQPQHF.

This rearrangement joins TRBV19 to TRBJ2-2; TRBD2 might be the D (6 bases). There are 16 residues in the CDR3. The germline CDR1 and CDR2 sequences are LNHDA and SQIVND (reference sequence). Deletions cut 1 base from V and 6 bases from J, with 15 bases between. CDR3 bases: TGTGCCAGTAGTATAGGAGCCGGGAGCAAGGCCGGGGAGCTGTTTTTT. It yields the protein CASSIGAGSKAGELFF.

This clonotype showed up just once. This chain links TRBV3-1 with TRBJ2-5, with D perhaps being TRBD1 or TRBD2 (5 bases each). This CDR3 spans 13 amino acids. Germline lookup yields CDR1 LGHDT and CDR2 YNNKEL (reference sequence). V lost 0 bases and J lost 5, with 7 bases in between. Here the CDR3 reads CASSQDWGETQYF. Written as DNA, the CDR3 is TGTGCCAGCAGCCAAGACTGGGGGGAGACCCAGTACTTC.

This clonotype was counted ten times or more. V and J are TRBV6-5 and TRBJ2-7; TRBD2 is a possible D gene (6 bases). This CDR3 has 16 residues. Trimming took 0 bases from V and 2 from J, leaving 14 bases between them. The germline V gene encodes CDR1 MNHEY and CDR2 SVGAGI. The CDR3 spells CASSYSRRGIPYEQYF. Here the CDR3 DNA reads TGTGCCAGCAGTTACTCCAGGAGGGGTATTCCCTACGAGCAGTACTTC.

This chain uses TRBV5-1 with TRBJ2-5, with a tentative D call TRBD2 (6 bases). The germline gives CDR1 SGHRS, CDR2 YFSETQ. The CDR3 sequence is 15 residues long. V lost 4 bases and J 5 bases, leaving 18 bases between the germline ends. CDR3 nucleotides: TGCGCCAGCAGCCCCCCGGGACTCAGCGGCGAGACCCAGTACTTC. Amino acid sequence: CASSPPGLSGETQYF.

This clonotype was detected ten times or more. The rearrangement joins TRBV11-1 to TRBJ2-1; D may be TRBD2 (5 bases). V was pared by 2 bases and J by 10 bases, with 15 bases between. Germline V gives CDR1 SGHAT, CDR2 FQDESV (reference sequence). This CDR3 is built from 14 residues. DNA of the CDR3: TGTGCCAGCAGCTTAATAGAGGGAGAGTACGAGCAGTTCTTC. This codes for CASSLIEGEYEQFF.

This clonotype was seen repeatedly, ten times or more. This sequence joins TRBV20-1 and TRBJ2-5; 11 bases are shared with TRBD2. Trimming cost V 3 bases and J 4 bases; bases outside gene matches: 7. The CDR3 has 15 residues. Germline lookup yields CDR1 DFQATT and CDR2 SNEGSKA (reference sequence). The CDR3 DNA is TGCAGTGCTAGCGCCCTGACTAGCGGGATAGAGACCCAGTACTTC. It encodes CSASALTSGIETQYF.

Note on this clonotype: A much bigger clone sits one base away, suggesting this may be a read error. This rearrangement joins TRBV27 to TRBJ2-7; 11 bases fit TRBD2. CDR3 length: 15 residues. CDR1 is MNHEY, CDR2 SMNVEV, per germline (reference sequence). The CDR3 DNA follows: TGTGCCAGCAGTCGACTAGCGGGGAGCTCCTACGTGCAGTACTTC. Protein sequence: CASSRLAGSSYVQYF.

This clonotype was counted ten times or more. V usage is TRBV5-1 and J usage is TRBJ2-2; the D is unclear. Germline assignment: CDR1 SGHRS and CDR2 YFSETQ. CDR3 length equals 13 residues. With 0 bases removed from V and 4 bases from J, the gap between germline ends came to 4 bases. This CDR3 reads CASSLEGTGELFF. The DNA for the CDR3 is TGCGCCAGCAGCTTGGAGGGCACCGGGGAGCTGTTTTTT. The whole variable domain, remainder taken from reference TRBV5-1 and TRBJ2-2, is KAGVTQTPRYLIKTRGQQVTLSCSPISGHRSVSWYQQTPGQGLQFLFEYFSETQRNKGNFPGRFSGRQFSNSRSEMNVSTLELGDSALYLCASSLEGTGELFFGEGSRLTVL.

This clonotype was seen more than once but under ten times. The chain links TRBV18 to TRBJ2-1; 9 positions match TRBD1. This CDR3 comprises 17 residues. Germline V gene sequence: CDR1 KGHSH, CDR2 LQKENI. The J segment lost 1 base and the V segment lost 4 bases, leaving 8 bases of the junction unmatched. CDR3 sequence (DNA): TGTGCCAGCTCACTACCGACAGGGGGTTGGTCCTACAATGAGCAGTTCTTC. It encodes CASSLPTGGWSYNEQFF.

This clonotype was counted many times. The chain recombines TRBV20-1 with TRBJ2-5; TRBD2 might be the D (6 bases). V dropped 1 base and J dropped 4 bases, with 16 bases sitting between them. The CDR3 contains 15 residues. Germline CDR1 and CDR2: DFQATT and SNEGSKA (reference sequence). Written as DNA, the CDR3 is TGCAGTGCTAGAGGGGGACTCCTAACCCGAGAGACCCAGTACTTC. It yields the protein CSARGGLLTRETQYF.

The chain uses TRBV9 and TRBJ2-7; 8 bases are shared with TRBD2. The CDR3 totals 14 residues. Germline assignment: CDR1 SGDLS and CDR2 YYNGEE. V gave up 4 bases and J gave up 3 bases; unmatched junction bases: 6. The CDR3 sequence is CASSQAGDLYEQYF. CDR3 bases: TGTGCCAGCAGCCAAGCGGGAGACCTCTACGAGCAGTACTTC.

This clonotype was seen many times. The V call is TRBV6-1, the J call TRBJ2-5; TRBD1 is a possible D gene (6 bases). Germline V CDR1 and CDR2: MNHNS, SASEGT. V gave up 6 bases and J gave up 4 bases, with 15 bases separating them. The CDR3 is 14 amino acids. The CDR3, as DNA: TGTGCCAGCAGACCAACAGGGAGTTTAGAGACCCAGTACTTC. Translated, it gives CASRPTGSLETQYF.

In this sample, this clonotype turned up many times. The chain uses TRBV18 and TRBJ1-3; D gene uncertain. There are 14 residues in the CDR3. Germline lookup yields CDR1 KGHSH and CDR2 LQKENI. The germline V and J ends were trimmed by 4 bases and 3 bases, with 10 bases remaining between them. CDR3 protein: CASSQGPDGNTIYF. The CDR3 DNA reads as TGTGCCAGCTCACAGGGTCCGGATGGAAACACCATATATTTT. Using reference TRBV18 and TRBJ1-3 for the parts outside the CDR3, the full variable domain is NAGVMQNPRHLVRRRGQEARLRCSPMKGHSHVYWYRQLPEEGLKFMVYLQKENIIDESGMPKERFSAEFPKEGPSILRIQQVVRGDSAAYFCASSQGPDGNTIYFGEGSWLTVV.

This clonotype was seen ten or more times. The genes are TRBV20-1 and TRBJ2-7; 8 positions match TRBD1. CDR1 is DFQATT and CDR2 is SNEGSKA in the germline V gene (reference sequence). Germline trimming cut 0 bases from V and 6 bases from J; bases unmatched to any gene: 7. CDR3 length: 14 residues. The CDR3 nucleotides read TGCAGTGCTAGAGAATCACAGGGGGTCAGCGAGCAGTACTTC. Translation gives CSARESQGVSEQYF.

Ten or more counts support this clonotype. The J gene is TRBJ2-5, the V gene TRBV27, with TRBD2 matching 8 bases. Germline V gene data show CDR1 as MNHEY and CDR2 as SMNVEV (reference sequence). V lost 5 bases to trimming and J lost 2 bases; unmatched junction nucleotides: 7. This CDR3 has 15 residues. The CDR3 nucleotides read TGTGCCAGCAGTCTCATGGGACTAGGTCAAGAGACCCAGTACTTC. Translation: CASSLMGLGQETQYF.

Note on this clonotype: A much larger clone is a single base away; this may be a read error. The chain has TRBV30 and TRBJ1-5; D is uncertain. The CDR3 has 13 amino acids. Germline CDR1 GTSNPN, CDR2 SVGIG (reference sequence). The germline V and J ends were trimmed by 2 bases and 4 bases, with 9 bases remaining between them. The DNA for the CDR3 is TGTGCCTGGAGTATAAGTCGAAATCAGCCCCAGCATTTT. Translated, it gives CAWSISRNQPQHF.

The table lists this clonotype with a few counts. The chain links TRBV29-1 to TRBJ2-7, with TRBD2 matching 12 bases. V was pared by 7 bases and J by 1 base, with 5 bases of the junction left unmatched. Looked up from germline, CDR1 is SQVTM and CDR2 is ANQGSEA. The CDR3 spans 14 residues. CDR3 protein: CSGLGLAGSYEQYF. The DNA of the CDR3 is TGCAGCGGGCTTGGACTAGCGGGATCCTACGAGCAGTACTTC.

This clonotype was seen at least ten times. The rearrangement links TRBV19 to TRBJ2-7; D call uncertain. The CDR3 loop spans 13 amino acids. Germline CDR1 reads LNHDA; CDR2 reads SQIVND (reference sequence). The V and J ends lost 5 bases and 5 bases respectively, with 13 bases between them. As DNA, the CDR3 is TGTGCCAGTAGTCGGGCGTCGTTAGACGAGCAGTACTTC. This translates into CASSRASLDEQYF. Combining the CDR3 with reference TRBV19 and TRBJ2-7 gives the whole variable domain DGGITQSPKYLFRKEGQNVTLSCEQNLNHDAMYWYRQDPGQGLRLIYYSQIVNDFQKGDIAEGYSVSREKKESFPLTVTSAQKNPTAFYLCASSRASLDEQYFGPGTRLTVT.

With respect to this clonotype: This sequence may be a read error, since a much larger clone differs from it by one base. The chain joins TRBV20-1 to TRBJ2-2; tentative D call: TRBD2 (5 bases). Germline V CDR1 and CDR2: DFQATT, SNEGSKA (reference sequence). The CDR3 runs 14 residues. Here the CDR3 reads CSARSASPTGELLF. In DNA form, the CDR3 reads TGCAGTGCTAGATCGGCTAGCCCCACCGGGGAGCTGCTTTTT.

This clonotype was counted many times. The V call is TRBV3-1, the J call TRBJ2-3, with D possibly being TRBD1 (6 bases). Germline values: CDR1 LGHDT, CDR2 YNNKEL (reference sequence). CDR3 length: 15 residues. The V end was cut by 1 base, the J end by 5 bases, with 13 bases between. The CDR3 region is CASSQAGHPRDTQYF. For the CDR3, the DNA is TGTGCCAGCAGCCAAGCGGGACACCCCCGAGATACGCAGTATTTT.

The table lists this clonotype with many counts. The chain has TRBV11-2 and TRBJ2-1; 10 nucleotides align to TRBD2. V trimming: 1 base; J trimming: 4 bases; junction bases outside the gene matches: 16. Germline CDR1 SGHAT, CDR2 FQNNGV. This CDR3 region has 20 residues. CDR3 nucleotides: TGTGCCAGCAGCTTAGGGGAGCTAGCGGGAGATTGGTCGGTATACAATGAGCAGTTCTTC. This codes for CASSLGELAGDWSVYNEQFF.

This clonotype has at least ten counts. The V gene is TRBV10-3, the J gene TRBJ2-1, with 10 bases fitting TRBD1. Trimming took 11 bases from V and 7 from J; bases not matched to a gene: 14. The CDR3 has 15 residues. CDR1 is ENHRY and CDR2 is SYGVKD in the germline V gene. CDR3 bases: TGTGCCGCGGACAGGGGGGACTCCTTGGGAAATGAGCAGTTCTTC. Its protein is CAADRGDSLGNEQFF.

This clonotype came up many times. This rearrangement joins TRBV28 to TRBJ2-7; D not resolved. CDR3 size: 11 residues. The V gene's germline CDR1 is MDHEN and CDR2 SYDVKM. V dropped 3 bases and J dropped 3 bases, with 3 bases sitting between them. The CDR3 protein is CASSFYYEQYF. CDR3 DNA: TGTGCCAGCAGTTTTTACTACGAGCAGTACTTC. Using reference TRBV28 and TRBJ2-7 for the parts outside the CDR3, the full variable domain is DVKVTQSSRYLVKRTGEKVFLECVQDMDHENMFWYRQDPGLGLRLIYFSYDVKMKEKGDIPEGYSVSREKKERFSLILESASTNQTSMYLCASSFYYEQYFGPGTRLTVT.